This TCR beta chain comes out of a study of identical twins. Each cDNA held unique molecular identifiers, and template switching gave it a universal primer site. Each CDR3 protein gets one entry after TCRdb re-called the 5' RACE reads with MiXCR. The table records 200,000 to 250,000 distinct CDR3 sequences, approximately 10% of them present only once. Sequencing was performed on memory T cells sorted from blood. This receptor was taken from a man in his fifties or sixties in good health.

Here the CDR3 reads CASSNRGYTQYF. The CDR3 DNA follows: TGTGCCAGCTCAAACAGAGGTTATACGCAGTATTTT. V usage is TRBV6-5 and J usage is TRBJ2-3, with no clear D. The CDR3 runs 12 residues. The V end was cut by 8 bases, the J end by 7 bases, with 13 bases between. The germline V gene has CDR1 MNHEY and CDR2 SVGAGI.